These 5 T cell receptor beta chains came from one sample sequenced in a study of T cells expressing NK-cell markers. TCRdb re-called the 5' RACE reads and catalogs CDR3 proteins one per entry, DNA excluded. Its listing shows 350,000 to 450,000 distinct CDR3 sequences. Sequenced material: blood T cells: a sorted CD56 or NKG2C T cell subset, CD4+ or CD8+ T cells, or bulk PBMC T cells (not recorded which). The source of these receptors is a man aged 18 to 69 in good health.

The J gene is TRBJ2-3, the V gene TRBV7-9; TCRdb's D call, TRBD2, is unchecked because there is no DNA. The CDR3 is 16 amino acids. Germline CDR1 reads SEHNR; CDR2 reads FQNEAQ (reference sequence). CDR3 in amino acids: CAITPPSGGRSDTQYF.

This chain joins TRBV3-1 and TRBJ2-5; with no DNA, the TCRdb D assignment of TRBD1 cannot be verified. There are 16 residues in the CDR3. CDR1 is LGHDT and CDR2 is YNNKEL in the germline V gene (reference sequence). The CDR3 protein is CASSPTPGHKQETQYF.

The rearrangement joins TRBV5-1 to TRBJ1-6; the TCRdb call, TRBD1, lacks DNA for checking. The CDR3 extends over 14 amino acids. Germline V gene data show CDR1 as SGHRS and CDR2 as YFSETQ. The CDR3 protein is CASSLRQENSPLHF.

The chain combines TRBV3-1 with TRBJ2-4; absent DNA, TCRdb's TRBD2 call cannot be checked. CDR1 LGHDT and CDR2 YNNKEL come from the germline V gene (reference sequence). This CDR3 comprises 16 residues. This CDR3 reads CASSHNTGTRWVIQYF.

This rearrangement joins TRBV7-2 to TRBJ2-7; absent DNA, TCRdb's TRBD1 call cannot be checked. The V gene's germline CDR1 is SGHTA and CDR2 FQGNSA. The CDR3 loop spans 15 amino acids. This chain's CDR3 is CASSSWTGGTYEQYF.